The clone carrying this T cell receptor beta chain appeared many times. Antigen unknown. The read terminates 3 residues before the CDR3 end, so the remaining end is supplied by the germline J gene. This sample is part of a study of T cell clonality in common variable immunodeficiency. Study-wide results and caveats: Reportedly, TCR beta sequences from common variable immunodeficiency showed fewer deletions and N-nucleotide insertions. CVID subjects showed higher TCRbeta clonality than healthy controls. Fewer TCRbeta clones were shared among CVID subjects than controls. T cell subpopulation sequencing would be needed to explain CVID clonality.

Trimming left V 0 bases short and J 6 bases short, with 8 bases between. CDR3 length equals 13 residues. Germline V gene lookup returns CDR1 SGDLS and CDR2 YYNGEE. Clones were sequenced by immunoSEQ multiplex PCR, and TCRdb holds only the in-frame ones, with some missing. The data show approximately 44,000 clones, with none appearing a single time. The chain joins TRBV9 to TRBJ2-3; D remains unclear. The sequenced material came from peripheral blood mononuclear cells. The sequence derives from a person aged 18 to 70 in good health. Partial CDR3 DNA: TGTGCCAGCAGCGTAGGGGCAACGGATACG. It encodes CASSVGATDT. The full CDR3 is CASSVGATDTQYF. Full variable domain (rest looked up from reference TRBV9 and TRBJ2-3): DSGVTQTPKHLITATGQRVTLRCSPRSGDLSVYWYQQSLDQGLQFLIQYYNGEERAKGNILERFSAQQFPDLHSELNLSSLELGDSALYFCASSVGATDTQYFGPGTRLTVL.